This TCR delta chain was identified during a study of gamma-delta T cells after stem cell transplantation. By proportion, this clone is large. CDR1 is GEAIGNYY and CDR2 is EKD in the germline V gene. There are 18 residues in the CDR3. Trimming took 2 bases from V and 3 from J; bases not matched to a gene: 13. TCRdb called clones from the RT-PCR reads again using CATT. The sample lists under 2,500 delta-chain clones, 15% to 20% seen once, with around 7.7% in the top ten. The genes are TRDV2 and TRDJ2; TRDD3 matches at 8 bases. The origin of this receptor is a human donor. It is not recorded whose cells these are; they may come from a transplant donor. Sequencing was done on a sample of gamma-delta T cells. The CDR3 nucleotides are TGTGCCTGTGACAGTGTAGGTCGTGGGGGATCCCTGACAGCACAACTCTTCTTT. Encoded protein: CACDSVGRGGSLTAQLFF.